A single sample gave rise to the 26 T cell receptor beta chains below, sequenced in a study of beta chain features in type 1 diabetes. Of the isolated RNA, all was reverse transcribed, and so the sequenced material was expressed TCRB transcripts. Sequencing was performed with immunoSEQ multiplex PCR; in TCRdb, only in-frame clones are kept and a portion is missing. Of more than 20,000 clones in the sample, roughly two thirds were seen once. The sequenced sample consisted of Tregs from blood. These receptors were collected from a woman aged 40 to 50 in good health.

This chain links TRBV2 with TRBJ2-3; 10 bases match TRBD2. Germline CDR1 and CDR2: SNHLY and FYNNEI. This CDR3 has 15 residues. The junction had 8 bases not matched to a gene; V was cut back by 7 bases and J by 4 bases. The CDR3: CASNPSGGPSDTQYF. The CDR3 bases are TGTGCCAGCAACCCTAGCGGGGGCCCTTCAGATACGCAGTATTTT.

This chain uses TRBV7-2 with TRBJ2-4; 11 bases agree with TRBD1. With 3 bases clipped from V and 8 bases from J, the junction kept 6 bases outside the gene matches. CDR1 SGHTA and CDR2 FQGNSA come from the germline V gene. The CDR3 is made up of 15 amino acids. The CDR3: CASSFAGTGGHIQYF. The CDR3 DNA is TGTGCCAGCAGCTTCGCTGGGACAGGGGGGCACATTCAGTACTTC.

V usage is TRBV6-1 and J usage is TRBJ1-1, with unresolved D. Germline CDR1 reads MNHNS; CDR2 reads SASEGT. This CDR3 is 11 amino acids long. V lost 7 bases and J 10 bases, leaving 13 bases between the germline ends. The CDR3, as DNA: TGTGCCAGCACAAGGGAGCTCGGAGCTTTCTTT. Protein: CASTRELGAFF.

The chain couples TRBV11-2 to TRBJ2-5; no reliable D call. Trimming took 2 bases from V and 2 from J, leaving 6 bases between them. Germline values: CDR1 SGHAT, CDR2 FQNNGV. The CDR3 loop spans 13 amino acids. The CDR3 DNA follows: TGTGCCAGCAGCTTATTTGAGCAAGAGACCCAGTACTTC. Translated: CASSLFEQETQYF.

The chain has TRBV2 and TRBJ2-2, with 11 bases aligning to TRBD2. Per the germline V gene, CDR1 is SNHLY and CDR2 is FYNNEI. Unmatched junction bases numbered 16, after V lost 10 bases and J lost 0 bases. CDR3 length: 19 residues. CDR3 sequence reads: CATRLGLAGGLANTGELFF. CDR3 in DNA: TGTGCCACCCGGCTGGGTCTAGCGGGGGGACTCGCGAACACCGGGGAGCTGTTTTTT.

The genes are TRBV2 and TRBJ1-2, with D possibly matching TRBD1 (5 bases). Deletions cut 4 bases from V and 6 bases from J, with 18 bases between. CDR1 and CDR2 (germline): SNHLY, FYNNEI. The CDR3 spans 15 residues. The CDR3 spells CASSVYWQGSNGYTF. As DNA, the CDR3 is TGTGCCAGCAGTGTTTATTGGCAGGGTTCGAATGGCTACACCTTC.

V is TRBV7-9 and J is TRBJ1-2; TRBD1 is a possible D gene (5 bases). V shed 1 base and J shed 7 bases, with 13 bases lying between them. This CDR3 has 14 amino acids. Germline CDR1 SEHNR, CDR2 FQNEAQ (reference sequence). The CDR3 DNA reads TGTGCCAGCAGCTTAGGAGGGACTCCTAGTGGCTACACCTTC. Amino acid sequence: CASSLGGTPSGYTF.

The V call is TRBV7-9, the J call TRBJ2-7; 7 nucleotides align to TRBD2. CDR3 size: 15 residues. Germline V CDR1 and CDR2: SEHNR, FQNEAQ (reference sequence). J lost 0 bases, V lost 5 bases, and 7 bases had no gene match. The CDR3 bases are TGTGCCAGCAGCCCCCGGCGGGGGTTCTCCTACGAGCAGTACTTC. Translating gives CASSPRRGFSYEQYF.

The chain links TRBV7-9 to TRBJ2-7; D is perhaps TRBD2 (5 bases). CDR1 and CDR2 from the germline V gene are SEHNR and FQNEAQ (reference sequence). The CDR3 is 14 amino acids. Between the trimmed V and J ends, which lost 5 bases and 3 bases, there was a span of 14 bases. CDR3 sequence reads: CASSRIEGVYEQYF. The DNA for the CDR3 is TGTGCCAGCAGCAGGATTGAGGGAGTCTACGAGCAGTACTTC.

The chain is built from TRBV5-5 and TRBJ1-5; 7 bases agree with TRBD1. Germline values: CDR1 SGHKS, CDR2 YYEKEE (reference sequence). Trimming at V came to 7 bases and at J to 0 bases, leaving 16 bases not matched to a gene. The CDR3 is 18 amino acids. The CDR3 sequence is CASAPQGRGPFSNQPQHF. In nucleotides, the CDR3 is TGTGCCAGCGCCCCCCAGGGAAGGGGGCCATTTAGCAATCAGCCCCAGCATTTT.

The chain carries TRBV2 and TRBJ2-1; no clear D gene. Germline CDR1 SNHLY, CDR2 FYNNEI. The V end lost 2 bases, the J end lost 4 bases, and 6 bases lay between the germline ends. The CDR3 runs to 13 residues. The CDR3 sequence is CASSELPYNEQFF. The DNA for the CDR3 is TGTGCCAGCAGTGAACTACCTTACAATGAGCAGTTCTTC.

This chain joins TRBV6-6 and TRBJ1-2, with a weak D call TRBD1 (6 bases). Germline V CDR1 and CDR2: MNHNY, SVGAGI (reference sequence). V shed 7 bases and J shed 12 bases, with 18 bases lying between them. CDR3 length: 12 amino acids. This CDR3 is CASNRQAGGHTF. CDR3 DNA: TGTGCCAGCAATAGACAGGCGGGGGGGCACACCTTC.

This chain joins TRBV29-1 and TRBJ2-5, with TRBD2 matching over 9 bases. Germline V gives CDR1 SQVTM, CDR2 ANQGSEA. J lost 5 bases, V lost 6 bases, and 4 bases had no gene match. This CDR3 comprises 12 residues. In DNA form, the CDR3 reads TGCAGCGTCGCCGGACTAGCGGAGACCCAGTACTTC. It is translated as CSVAGLAETQYF.

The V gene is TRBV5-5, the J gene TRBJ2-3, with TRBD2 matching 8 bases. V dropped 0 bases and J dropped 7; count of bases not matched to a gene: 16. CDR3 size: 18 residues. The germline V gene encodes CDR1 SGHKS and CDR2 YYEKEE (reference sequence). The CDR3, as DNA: TGTGCCAGCAGCTTGGAGGCTAGCGGGCTAAATGTTCGAAATACGCAGTATTTT. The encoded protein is CASSLEASGLNVRNTQYF.

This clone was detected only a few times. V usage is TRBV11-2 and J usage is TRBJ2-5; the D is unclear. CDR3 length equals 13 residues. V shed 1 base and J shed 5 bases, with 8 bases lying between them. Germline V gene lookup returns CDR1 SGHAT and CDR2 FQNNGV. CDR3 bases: TGTGCCAGCAGCTTAGTGACCGGGGAGACCCAGTACTTC. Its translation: CASSLVTGETQYF.

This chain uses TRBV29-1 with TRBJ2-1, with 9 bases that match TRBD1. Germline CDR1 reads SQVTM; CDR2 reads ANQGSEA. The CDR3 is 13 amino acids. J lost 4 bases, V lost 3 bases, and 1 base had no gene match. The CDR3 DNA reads TGCAGCGTTGAGGGACAGGGATACAATGAGCAGTTCTTC. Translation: CSVEGQGYNEQFF.

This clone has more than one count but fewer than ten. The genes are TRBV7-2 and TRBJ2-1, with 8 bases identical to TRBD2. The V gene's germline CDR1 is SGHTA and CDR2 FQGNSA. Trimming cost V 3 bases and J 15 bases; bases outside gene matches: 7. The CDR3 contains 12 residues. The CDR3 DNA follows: TGTGCCAGCAGCTTCGGACTAGCCCTCTGGTTCTTC. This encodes CASSFGLALWFF.

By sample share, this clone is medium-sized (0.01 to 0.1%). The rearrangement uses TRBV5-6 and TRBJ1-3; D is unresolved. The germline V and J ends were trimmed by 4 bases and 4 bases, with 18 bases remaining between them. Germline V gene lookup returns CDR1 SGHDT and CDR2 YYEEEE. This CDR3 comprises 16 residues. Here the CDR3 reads CASSPRAKSWGNTIYF. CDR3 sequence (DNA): TGTGCCAGCAGCCCGCGGGCGAAGTCTTGGGGAAACACCATATATTTT.

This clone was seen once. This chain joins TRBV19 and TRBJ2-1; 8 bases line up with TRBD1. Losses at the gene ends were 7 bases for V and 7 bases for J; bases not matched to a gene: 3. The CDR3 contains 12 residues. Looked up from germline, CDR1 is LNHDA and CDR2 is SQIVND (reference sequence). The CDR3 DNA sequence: TGTGCCAGTAACAGGGGGTGGAATGAGCAGTTCTTC. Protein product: CASNRGWNEQFF.

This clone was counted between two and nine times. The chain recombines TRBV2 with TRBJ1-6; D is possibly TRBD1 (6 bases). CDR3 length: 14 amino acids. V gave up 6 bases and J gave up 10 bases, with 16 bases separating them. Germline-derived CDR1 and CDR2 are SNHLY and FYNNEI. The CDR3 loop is CASRQQGVGSPLHF. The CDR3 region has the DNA TGTGCCAGCAGGCAACAGGGTGTTGGGTCACCCCTCCACTTT.

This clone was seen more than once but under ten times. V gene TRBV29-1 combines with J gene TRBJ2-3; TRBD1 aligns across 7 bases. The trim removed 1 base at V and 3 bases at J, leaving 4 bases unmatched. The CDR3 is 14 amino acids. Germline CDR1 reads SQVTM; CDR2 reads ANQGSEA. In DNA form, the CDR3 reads TGCAGCGTTGAAGGCCCAGGGGGAACAGATACGCAGTATTTT. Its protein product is CSVEGPGGTDTQYF.

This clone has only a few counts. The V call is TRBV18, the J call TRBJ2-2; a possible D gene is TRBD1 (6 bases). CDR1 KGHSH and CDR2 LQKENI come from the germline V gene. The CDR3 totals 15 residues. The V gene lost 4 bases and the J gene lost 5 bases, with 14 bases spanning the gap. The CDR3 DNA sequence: TGTGCCAGCTCACTACGACAGGTTCAGACCGGGGAGCTGTTTTTT. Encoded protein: CASSLRQVQTGELFF. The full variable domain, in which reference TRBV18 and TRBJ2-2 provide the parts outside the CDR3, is NAGVMQNPRHLVRRRGQEARLRCSPMKGHSHVYWYRQLPEEGLKFMVYLQKENIIDESGMPKERFSAEFPKEGPSILRIQQVVRGDSAAYFCASSLRQVQTGELFFGEGSRLTVL.

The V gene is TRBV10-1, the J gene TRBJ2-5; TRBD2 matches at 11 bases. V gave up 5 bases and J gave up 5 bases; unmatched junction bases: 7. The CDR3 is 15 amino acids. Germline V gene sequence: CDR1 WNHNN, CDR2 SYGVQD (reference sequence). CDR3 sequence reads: CASSPTGTSGETQYF. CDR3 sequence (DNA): TGCGCCAGCAGTCCGACTGGGACTAGCGGTGAGACCCAGTACTTC.

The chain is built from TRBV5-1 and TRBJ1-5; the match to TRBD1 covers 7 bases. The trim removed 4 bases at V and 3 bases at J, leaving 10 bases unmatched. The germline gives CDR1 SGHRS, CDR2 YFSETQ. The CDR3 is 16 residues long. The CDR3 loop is CASSPEGAPNNQPQHF. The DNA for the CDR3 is TGCGCCAGCAGCCCAGAGGGGGCGCCTAACAATCAGCCCCAGCATTTT.

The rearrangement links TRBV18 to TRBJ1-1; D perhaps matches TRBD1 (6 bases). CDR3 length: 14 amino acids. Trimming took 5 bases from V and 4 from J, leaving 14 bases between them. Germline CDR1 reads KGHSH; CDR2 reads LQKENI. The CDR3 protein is CASSSQGSGTEAFF. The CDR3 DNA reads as TGTGCCAGCTCATCTCAGGGGTCGGGCACTGAAGCTTTCTTT.

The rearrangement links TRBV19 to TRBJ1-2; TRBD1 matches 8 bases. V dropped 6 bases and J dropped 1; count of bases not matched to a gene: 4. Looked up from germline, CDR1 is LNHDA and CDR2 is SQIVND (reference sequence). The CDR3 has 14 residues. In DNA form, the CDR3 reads TGTGCCAGTAGGAGACAGGGGCTTAACTATGGCTACACCTTC. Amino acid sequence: CASRRQGLNYGYTF.